Each of the 23 T cell receptor beta chains below was sequenced from the same sample in a study of shared clonotypes between healthy human individuals. Terminally differentiated effector memory CD45RA+ cells were excluded by CCR7 positive selection of CD45RO-negative cells. Profiling relied on immunoSEQ multiplex PCR, and the TCRdb table lists in-frame clones only, not all of them. In the table there are about 820,000 clones, more than 85% of which are singletons. The source material was naive CD8+ T cells sorted from blood. Source of these receptors: a man aged 30-40 years in good health.

The genes are TRBV6-1 and TRBJ2-7, with a weak D call TRBD1 (5 bases). The germline V and J ends were trimmed by 3 bases and 6 bases, with 21 bases remaining between them. CDR1 and CDR2 (germline): MNHNS, SASEGT. This CDR3 contains 16 residues. The CDR3 sequence: CASSEPMTESNFEQYF. The CDR3, as DNA: TGTGCCAGCAGTGAGCCAATGACAGAGAGTAATTTCGAGCAGTACTTC.

The rearrangement uses TRBV29-1 and TRBJ2-7; 12 nucleotides line up with TRBD1. Per germline, CDR1 SQVTM and CDR2 ANQGSEA. This CDR3 is 15 amino acids long. V shed 1 base, J shed 4 bases, and the junction held 5 bases outside the gene matches. The CDR3 loop is CSVEGGTGGFYEQYF. CDR3 DNA sequence: TGCAGCGTTGAAGGTGGGACAGGGGGCTTTTACGAGCAGTACTTC.

J is TRBJ2-1 and V is TRBV11-2, with a possible D match to TRBD2 (6 bases). CDR3 length: 14 amino acids. V dropped 6 bases and J dropped 4 bases, with 13 bases sitting between them. Germline CDR1 SGHAT, CDR2 FQNNGV. Here the CDR3 DNA reads TGTGCCAGCAGTGGGACTGCTGATTACAATGAGCAGTTCTTC. It translates to CASSGTADYNEQFF.

This chain joins TRBV7-9 and TRBJ2-1; 12 bases fit TRBD2. This CDR3 region has 16 residues. V lost 2 bases and J lost 6; bases outside the gene matches: 5. Germline loops: CDR1 SEHNR, CDR2 FQNEAQ (reference sequence). For the CDR3, the DNA is TGTGCCAGCAGCTTACTAGCGGGAGGGCCTTTCAATGAGCAGTTCTTC. Amino acid sequence: CASSLLAGGPFNEQFF. The whole variable domain, filled in from reference TRBV7-9 and TRBJ2-1, reads DTGVSQNPRHKITKRGQNVTFRCDPISEHNRLYWYRQTLGQGPEFLTYFQNEAQLEKSRLLSDRFSAERPKGSFSTLEIQRTEQGDSAMYLCASSLLAGGPFNEQFFGPGTRLTVL.

V and J are TRBV27 and TRBJ2-3; 11 bases are a match to TRBD2. V was pared by 4 bases and J by 6 bases, with 6 bases of the junction left unmatched. Germline CDR1 is MNHEY and CDR2 is SMNVEV (reference sequence). This CDR3 contains 15 residues. The CDR3 here is CASSSTGLAADTQYF. The CDR3 bases are TGTGCCAGCAGTTCTACGGGACTAGCGGCCGATACGCAGTATTTT.

The chain recombines TRBV5-1 with TRBJ2-5, with a tentative D call TRBD2 (7 bases). This CDR3 spans 15 amino acids. V was shortened by 4 bases and J by 1 base, with 14 bases between the two germline ends. CDR1 SGHRS and CDR2 YFSETQ come from the germline V gene. The chain's CDR3 is CASSMEGGRQETQYF. The CDR3 DNA reads TGCGCCAGCAGCATGGAGGGGGGGCGCCAAGAGACCCAGTACTTC.

This clone was seen a single time. V gene TRBV28 combines with J gene TRBJ2-1; 8 bases line up with TRBD2. With 1 base clipped from V and 9 bases from J, the junction kept 5 bases outside the gene matches. The length of the CDR3 is 14 residues. CDR1 and CDR2 from the germline V gene are MDHEN and SYDVKM. The CDR3 sequence is CASSLYREGREQFF. Written as DNA, the CDR3 is TGTGCCAGCAGTTTATATCGGGAGGGCCGTGAGCAGTTCTTC. Together with reference TRBV28 and TRBJ2-1, the CDR3 gives the full variable domain: DVKVTQSSRYLVKRTGEKVFLECVQDMDHENMFWYRQDPGLGLRLIYFSYDVKMKEKGDIPEGYSVSREKKERFSLILESASTNQTSMYLCASSLYREGREQFFGPGTRLTVL.

The CDR3 region is CATGTSGTDTQYF. Here the CDR3 DNA reads TGCGCCACCGGGACTAGCGGCACAGATACGCAGTATTTT. The chain employs TRBV10-1 and TRBJ2-3, with 10 bases identical to TRBD2. The CDR3 consists of 13 residues. V gave up 10 bases and J gave up 1 base; unmatched junction bases: 2. Per germline, CDR1 WNHNN and CDR2 SYGVQD (reference sequence).

The V call is TRBV5-1, the J call TRBJ2-1; 8 nucleotides line up with TRBD1. Germline V gene data show CDR1 as SGHRS and CDR2 as YFSETQ. This CDR3 spans 15 amino acids. The V and J ends lost 2 bases and 8 bases, in that order; junction bases with no gene match: 9. CDR3: CASSFRQGRRDEQFF. In DNA form, the CDR3 reads TGCGCCAGCAGCTTTAGACAGGGGCGGAGGGATGAGCAGTTCTTC.

The gene calls are TRBV10-2 and TRBJ2-6; 8 nucleotides align to TRBD1. The trim removed 4 bases at V and 4 bases at J, leaving 3 bases unmatched. The CDR3 loop spans 15 amino acids. Germline V gene lookup returns CDR1 WSHSY and CDR2 SAAADI. The CDR3 DNA sequence: TGCGCCAGCAGTGTTCAGGGGGCAGGGGCCAACGTCCTGACTTTC. Translation: CASSVQGAGANVLTF.

J is TRBJ2-3 and V is TRBV18; tentative D call: TRBD1 (6 bases). The germline V and J ends were trimmed by 1 base and 3 bases, with 8 bases remaining between them. Per germline, CDR1 KGHSH and CDR2 LQKENI. This CDR3 is 14 amino acids long. The CDR3: CASSPLQGTDTQYF. The CDR3 bases are TGTGCCAGCTCACCACTCCAGGGGACAGATACGCAGTATTTT.

This clone was detected once. Additional DNA sequences in this sample encode the identical CDR3. This rearrangement joins TRBV27 to TRBJ2-6, with no clear D. Germline CDR1 MNHEY, CDR2 SMNVEV (reference sequence). The ends were cut back, 2 bases at V and 2 bases at J, with 4 bases in the middle. The CDR3 totals 14 residues. CDR3 coding DNA: TGTGCCAGCAGTTTAGGCGCTGGGGCCAACGTCCTGACTTTC. Its protein product is CASSLGAGANVLTF.

Points on this clone: A much bigger clone sits one base away, suggesting this may be a read error. The chain has TRBV6-6 and TRBJ1-2; D gene unclear. This CDR3 has 11 amino acids. Trimming stripped 4 bases from V and 4 bases from J, with 4 bases between. Germline CDR1 MNHNY, CDR2 SVGAGI (reference sequence). The CDR3 loop is CASSFVYGYTF. Here the CDR3 DNA reads TGTGCCAGCAGTTTCGTCTATGGCTACACCTTC.

The genes are TRBV6-5 and TRBJ1-5, with 8 bases identical to TRBD1. The germline gives CDR1 MNHEY, CDR2 SVGAGI. The CDR3 loop spans 14 amino acids. With V trimmed by 6 bases and J by 7 bases, 8 bases remained unmatched. The CDR3 coding sequence is TGTGCCAGCAGCCCGGACAGGGAAGGGCAGCCCCAGCATTTT. Its translation is CASSPDREGQPQHF.

The rearrangement joins TRBV19 to TRBJ1-5; a weak D match, TRBD1 (6 bases). V was cut by 3 bases and J by 6 bases, with 15 bases left in between. CDR1 LNHDA and CDR2 SQIVND come from the germline V gene (reference sequence). The CDR3 totals 15 residues. In DNA form, the CDR3 reads TGTGCCAGTAGTATTGACAGGAACCTCCTTCAGCCCCAGCATTTT. This translates into CASSIDRNLLQPQHF.

This chain uses TRBV29-1 with TRBJ2-7; no reliable D call. Trimming removed 2 bases from V and 5 bases from J, with 16 bases in between. The germline V gene has CDR1 SQVTM and CDR2 ANQGSEA. The CDR3 spans 14 residues. The CDR3 region is CSVEMDPAGHEQYF. As DNA, the CDR3 is TGCAGCGTTGAAATGGACCCTGCTGGGCACGAGCAGTACTTC.

The V and J genes are TRBV13 and TRBJ2-1; D possibly uses TRBD1 or TRBD2 (6 bases each). Germline V gives CDR1 PRHDT, CDR2 FYEKMQ (reference sequence). CDR3 length: 17 amino acids. The V end lost 1 base, the J end lost 0 bases, and 13 bases lay between the germline ends. The CDR3 protein is CASSLAGAASSYNEQFF. The CDR3, as DNA: TGTGCCAGCAGCTTAGCGGGGGCCGCAAGCTCCTACAATGAGCAGTTCTTC. Filled out from reference TRBV13 and TRBJ2-1, the complete variable domain reads AAGVIQSPRHLIKEKRETATLKCYPIPRHDTVYWYQQGPGQDPQFLISFYEKMQSDKGSIPDRFSAQQFSDYHSELNMSSLELGDSALYFCASSLAGAASSYNEQFFGPGTRLTVL.

V and J are TRBV7-2 and TRBJ2-5; either TRBD1 or TRBD2 may fit D (5 bases each). Germline-derived CDR1 and CDR2 are SGHTA and FQGNSA. Deletions cut 2 bases from V and 5 bases from J, with 18 bases between. This CDR3 has 16 amino acids. Here the CDR3 reads CASSLYVGVGLETQYF. CDR3 bases: TGTGCCAGCAGCTTATACGTGGGGGTGGGGTTGGAGACCCAGTACTTC.

Regarding this clone: This CDR3 is also generated by other DNA sequences in the sample. CDR3 residues: CASSLGNNEQFF. For the CDR3, the DNA is TGTGCCAGCAGCTTGGGCAACAATGAGCAGTTCTTC. The chain carries TRBV5-6 and TRBJ2-1; the D is unclear. The CDR3 runs 12 residues. Trimming took 0 bases from V and 5 from J, leaving 3 bases between them. Germline V gene data show CDR1 as SGHDT and CDR2 as YYEEEE.

CDR3 amino acids: CASTWTVNEKLFF. DNA for the CDR3: TGTGCCAGTACCTGGACAGTTAATGAAAAACTGTTTTTT. The V gene is TRBV7-9, the J gene TRBJ1-4; the D gene is possibly TRBD1 (6 bases). Germline V gene lookup returns CDR1 SEHNR and CDR2 FQNEAQ (reference sequence). This CDR3 spans 13 amino acids. V was clipped by 9 bases and J by 4 bases, with 12 bases between them.

V and J are TRBV28 and TRBJ2-6, with 7 bases identical to TRBD2. V lost 4 bases to trimming and J lost 4 bases; unmatched junction nucleotides: 10. The CDR3 totals 17 residues. The germline gives CDR1 MDHEN, CDR2 SYDVKM. Written as DNA, the CDR3 is TGTGCCAGCAGTTATGACGGAGGGAGGGGAGGGGCCAACGTCCTGACTTTC. Amino acid sequence: CASSYDGGRGGANVLTF.

Comment on this clone: At the DNA level, this CDR3 is encoded by other sequences in the same sample as well. The rearrangement joins TRBV9 to TRBJ1-2; D call uncertain. Germline CDR1 reads SGDLS; CDR2 reads YYNGEE. V lost 3 bases and J 7 bases, leaving 10 bases between the germline ends. The CDR3 is 12 residues long. The CDR3: CASSAGQFGYTF. The DNA of the CDR3 is TGTGCCAGCAGCGCCGGTCAGTTTGGCTACACCTTC.

This chain uses TRBV5-5 with TRBJ1-5; D remains unclear. CDR1 is SGHKS, CDR2 YYEKEE, per germline (reference sequence). Trimming pared 2 bases from V and 0 bases from J, leaving 6 bases between. CDR3 length equals 14 residues. The CDR3: CASSLASSNQPQHF. CDR3 nucleotides: TGTGCCAGCAGCTTAGCCAGTAGCAATCAGCCCCAGCATTTT.